This T cell receptor (beta chain) was captured by sequencing in a study of blood T cell repertoires in COVID-19. Study summary: The United States, Italy and Spain supplied acute and convalescent COVID-19 samples. T cells, B-cell-depleted T cells, or PBMCs supplied cDNA or gDNA.

This clone was observed once. Source study methods: The authors estimated nucleated cell counts from reference gene primer amplification. Here immunoSEQ multiplex PCR was the method, and the copy in TCRdb shows in-frame clones only, minus some. The V and J calls and the clone size are those of that table, but D and trimming were determined from the DNA. Among 150,000 to 200,000 clones, 70% to 90% were seen once, and the ten largest hold roughly 7.1%. Losses at the gene ends were 0 bases for V and 5 bases for J; bases not matched to a gene: 3. Germline loops: CDR1 SGDLS, CDR2 YYNGEE. The CDR3 sequence is 14 residues long.

Specimen: peripheral blood. The clonotype comes from a man aged 35 to 55 who had recovered from COVID-19. The chain is built from TRBV9 and TRBJ1-2; 8 positions match TRBD1. In nucleotides, the CDR3 is TGTGCCAGCAGCGTAGAGGACAGGGCTTATGGCTACACCTTC. Its protein is CASSVEDRAYGYTF.